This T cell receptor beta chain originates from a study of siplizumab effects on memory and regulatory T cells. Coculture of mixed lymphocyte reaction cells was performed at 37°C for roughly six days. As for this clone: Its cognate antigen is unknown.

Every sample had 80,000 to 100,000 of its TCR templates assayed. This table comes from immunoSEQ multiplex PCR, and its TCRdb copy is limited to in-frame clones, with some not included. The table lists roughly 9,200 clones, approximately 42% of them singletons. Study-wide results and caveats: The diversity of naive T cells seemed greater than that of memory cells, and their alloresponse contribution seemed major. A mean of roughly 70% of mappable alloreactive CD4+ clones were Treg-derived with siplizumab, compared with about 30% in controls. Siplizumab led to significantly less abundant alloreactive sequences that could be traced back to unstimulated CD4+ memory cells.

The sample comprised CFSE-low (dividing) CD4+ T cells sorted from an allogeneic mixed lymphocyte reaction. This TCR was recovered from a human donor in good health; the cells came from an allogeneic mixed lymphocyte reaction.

The CDR3 loop reads CASSGVHLWRGYTF. The CDR3 bases are TGTGCCAGCAGCGGGGTCCATCTCTGGAGGGGCTACACCTTC. The V gene is TRBV11-2, the J gene TRBJ1-2; no reliable D call. With 5 bases removed from V and 8 bases from J, the gap between germline ends came to 18 bases. The CDR3 length is 14 residues. Germline CDR1 SGHAT, CDR2 FQNNGV.